This entry lists 21 T cell receptor beta chains sequenced from one sample in a study of glioma-infiltrating T cells. TCR alpha and beta CDR3 regions were amplified from RNA using iRepertoire nested multiplex PCR. Each CDR3 protein gets one entry after TCRdb re-called the multiplex PCR reads with MiXCR. This sample yields around 350,000 distinct CDR3 sequences, of which 35% to 45% are seen a single time; around 12% belongs to the top ten. The sample comprised glioma tissue, nonneoplastic brain tissue, or PBMCs (not recorded which). These receptors all stem from a human donor with low-grade glioma or glioblastoma, undergoing nonglioma brain surgery, or in good health (not recorded which).

There are many counts of this clonotype. The chain uses TRBV28 and TRBJ1-2; D remains unclear. The germline V gene has CDR1 MDHEN and CDR2 SYDVKM. This CDR3 has 16 residues. V lost 4 bases and J 7 bases, leaving 22 bases between the germline ends. The CDR3 spells CASSSPIPSISGGYTF. CDR3 coding DNA: TGTGCCAGCAGTTCCCCCATCCCTTCCATCAGCGGTGGCTACACCTTC.

This clonotype was observed a handful of times. The chain carries TRBV24-1 and TRBJ2-7; either TRBD1 or TRBD2 may supply D (5 bases each). CDR1 and CDR2 from the germline V gene are KGHDR and SFDVKD. The germline V and J ends were trimmed by 3 bases and 6 bases, with 14 bases remaining between them. This CDR3 has 14 residues. The CDR3 region is CATSDRGRDGEQYF. In nucleotides, the CDR3 is TGTGCCACCAGTGATAGGGGACGGGACGGCGAGCAGTACTTC.

This clonotype was counted many times. J is TRBJ2-1 and V is TRBV28; perhaps TRBD1 as D (5 bases). Germline V CDR1 and CDR2: MDHEN, SYDVKM. CDR3 length: 14 amino acids. The V end was cut by 3 bases, the J end by 2 bases, with 8 bases between. CDR3 DNA: TGTGCCAGCAGTTTCTTGGACACCTACAATGAGCAGTTCTTC. Translation gives CASSFLDTYNEQFF.

The table lists this clonotype with a few counts. The genes are TRBV2 and TRBJ1-5; 9 bases fit TRBD1. Per the germline V gene, CDR1 is SNHLY and CDR2 is FYNNEI. Losses at the gene ends were 4 bases for V and 0 bases for J; bases not matched to a gene: 4. This CDR3 is built from 16 residues. The CDR3 DNA follows: TGTGCCAGCAGTGGCGGGACAGGGTTTAGCAATCAGCCCCAGCATTTT. This gives the protein CASSGGTGFSNQPQHF.

The V gene is TRBV5-4, the J gene TRBJ2-3; D unresolved. Trimming stripped 1 base from V and 1 base from J, with 10 bases between. The germline V gene has CDR1 SGHNT and CDR2 YYREEE (reference sequence). CDR3 length: 15 residues. The CDR3 is CASSLTASGTDTQYF. The CDR3 DNA follows: TGTGCCAGCAGCTTGACAGCCAGCGGCACAGATACGCAGTATTTT. The full variable domain, completed using reference TRBV5-4 and TRBJ2-3, is ETGVTQSPTHLIKTRGQQVTLRCSSQSGHNTVSWYQQALGQGPQFIFQYYREEENGRGNFPPRFSGLQFPNYSSELNVNALELDDSALYLCASSLTASGTDTQYFGPGTRLTVL.

This chain joins TRBV28 and TRBJ2-7; D gene ambiguous. CDR3 length: 16 residues. Germline V gives CDR1 MDHEN, CDR2 SYDVKM. Trimming shortened V by 5 bases and J by 3 bases, and 20 bases separated the two germline ends. In DNA form, the CDR3 reads TGTGCCAGCAGTCCCCGAAGAGGTTTCGGCAACTACGAGCAGTACTTC. Translating gives CASSPRRGFGNYEQYF.

The V call is TRBV4-2, the J call TRBJ2-3, with D maybe TRBD2 (6 bases). The CDR3 covers 14 residues. Deletions cut 0 bases from V and 6 bases from J, with 10 bases between. CDR1 LGHNA and CDR2 YNFKEQ come from the germline V gene. This CDR3 is CASSQEGGVDTQYF. The CDR3 region has the DNA TGTGCCAGCAGCCAAGAGGGGGGAGTTGATACGCAGTATTTT.

A note on this clonotype: A much larger clonotype is one base distant, so this may be a read error. The chain recombines TRBV28 with TRBJ2-7; D gene uncertain. CDR1 and CDR2 from the germline V gene are MDHEN and SYDVKM. This CDR3 has 14 residues. The CDR3 DNA follows: TGTGCCAGCAGTTTATCCCTTGAGTCCTACGAGCGGTACTTC. It translates to CASSLSLESYERYF.

A remark on this clonotype: It may be a read error: a sequence one base away is much more abundant. V gene TRBV27 combines with J gene TRBJ1-5; the D is unclear. The CDR3 has 15 residues. Germline CDR1 is MNHEY and CDR2 is SMNVEV (reference sequence). V lost 6 bases and J 4 bases, leaving 16 bases between the germline ends. CDR3 region: CASSPGREQNQPQHF. The DNA for the CDR3 is TGTGCCAGCAGCCCTGGTAGGGAGCAAAATCAGCCCCAGCATTTT.

V is TRBV10-1 and J is TRBJ2-3, with 11 bases aligning to TRBD2. This CDR3 spans 17 amino acids. Unmatched junction bases numbered 10, after V lost 7 bases and J lost 1 base. The germline V gene encodes CDR1 WNHNN and CDR2 SYGVQD (reference sequence). The CDR3 nucleotides are TGCGCCAGCATCAGGACCTTAGCGGGAGGGTGCACAGATACGCAGTATTTT. Protein product: CASIRTLAGGCTDTQYF.

The rearrangement links TRBV28 to TRBJ2-1; tentative D call: TRBD2 (5 bases). CDR1 is MDHEN and CDR2 is SYDVKM in the germline V gene. The CDR3 has 17 amino acids. V dropped 4 bases and J dropped 4 bases, with 20 bases sitting between them. In nucleotides, the CDR3 is TGTGCCAGCAGTTCCCTCGGTCTAGCCACATTGTACAATGAGCAGTTCTTC. As protein: CASSSLGLATLYNEQFF.

The sample holds a few counts of this clonotype. The chain is built from TRBV10-3 and TRBJ1-5; a weak D match, TRBD1 (5 bases). The CDR3 loop spans 15 amino acids. Trimming shortened V by 0 bases and J by 7 bases, and 13 bases separated the two germline ends. Germline V CDR1 and CDR2: ENHRY, SYGVKD. As DNA, the CDR3 is TGTGCCATCAGTGAGTCGAGAAGGGGTGTCCAGCCCCAGCATTTT. Its translation is CAISESRRGVQPQHF.

The V gene is TRBV10-3, the J gene TRBJ1-4, with no clear D. Trimming cost V 2 bases and J 8 bases, with 9 bases left between them. Germline-derived CDR1 and CDR2 are ENHRY and SYGVKD. CDR3 size: 13 residues. The CDR3, as DNA: TGTGCCATCAGTGAGAGGGCGGTGGAAAAACTGTTTTTT. Protein: CAISERAVEKLFF.

V and J are TRBV6-6 and TRBJ2-1; 15 bases align to TRBD2. The germline gives CDR1 MNHNY, CDR2 SVGAGI (reference sequence). The CDR3 sequence is 18 residues long. The J segment lost 9 bases and the V segment lost 7 bases, leaving 16 bases of the junction unmatched. This CDR3 reads CASNPRPGLAGGGGEQFF. The CDR3 DNA follows: TGTGCCAGCAACCCTAGACCGGGACTAGCGGGAGGCGGAGGTGAGCAGTTCTTC.

The chain carries TRBV4-3 and TRBJ2-1, with 8 nucleotides matching TRBD1. The germline V gene has CDR1 LGHNA and CDR2 YSLEER. The CDR3 length is 15 residues. The junction had 3 bases not matched to a gene; V was cut back by 0 bases and J by 5 bases. The CDR3 loop reads CASSQDTGGHNEQFF. In DNA, the CDR3 is TGCGCCAGCAGCCAAGATACAGGGGGTCACAATGAGCAGTTCTTC.

This chain uses TRBV28 with TRBJ2-6; D ambiguous. V was trimmed by 3 bases and J by 0 bases, leaving 6 bases between them. The CDR3 sequence is 15 residues long. Germline V lookup: CDR1 MDHEN, CDR2 SYDVKM. The CDR3 nucleotides are TGTGCCAGCAGTTTGGGCATCTCTGGGGCCAACGTCCTGACTTTC. Amino acid sequence: CASSLGISGANVLTF.

The V gene is TRBV28, the J gene TRBJ1-2; no definite D call. Trimming removed 5 bases from V and 8 bases from J, with 12 bases in between. This CDR3 comprises 12 residues. Germline V gives CDR1 MDHEN, CDR2 SYDVKM. The CDR3 spells CASSPGESGYTF. The CDR3 DNA reads as TGTGCCAGCAGTCCGGGAGAATCAGGCTACACCTTC.

Comments on this clonotype: Germline is not matched at one junction end, which may reflect a read error. CDR3 residues: CASRPGLGRPLENGQFF. The CDR3 DNA reads TGTGCCAGCAGGCCGGGACTAGGGAGGCCGCTCGAGAATGGGCAGTTCTTC. The chain has TRBV7-6 and TRBJ2-1; 8 bases line up with TRBD2. Germline CDR1 reads SGHVS; CDR2 reads FNYEAQ. This CDR3 has 17 amino acids.

This clonotype has at least ten counts. This chain joins TRBV5-4 and TRBJ2-5; D tentatively fits TRBD1 or TRBD2 (5 bases each). CDR1 SGHNT and CDR2 YYREEE come from the germline V gene (reference sequence). The CDR3 contains 14 residues. Trimming removed 6 bases at V and 1 base at J, with 13 bases between. The CDR3 reads CASTTGTPQETQYF. CDR3 nucleotides: TGTGCCAGCACCACCGGGACGCCCCAAGAGACCCAGTACTTC.

This clonotype was counted once. The rearrangement uses TRBV19 and TRBJ2-1; 8 nucleotides match TRBD1. The CDR3 contains 15 residues. Trimming took 5 bases from V and 6 from J; bases not matched to a gene: 9. Germline V gene data show CDR1 as LNHDA and CDR2 as SQIVND (reference sequence). In DNA, the CDR3 is TGTGCCAGTAGTCTCCGGGACAGGCTCGTCAATGAGCAGTTCTTC. This encodes CASSLRDRLVNEQFF. The variable domain in full, with the rest retrieved from reference TRBV19 and TRBJ2-1, is DGGITQSPKYLFRKEGQNVTLSCEQNLNHDAMYWYRQDPGQGLRLIYYSQIVNDFQKGDIAEGYSVSREKKESFPLTVTSAQKNPTAFYLCASSLRDRLVNEQFFGPGTRLTVL.

The gene calls are TRBV19 and TRBJ2-7; no clear D. The CDR3 is made up of 14 amino acids. The germline V gene has CDR1 LNHDA and CDR2 SQIVND (reference sequence). The ends were cut back, 6 bases at V and 2 bases at J, with 14 bases in the middle. Here the CDR3 DNA reads TGTGCCAGTAGCTCCGACTTGACTCCCTACGAGCAGTACTTC. As protein: CASSSDLTPYEQYF.